The clone carrying this T cell receptor (beta chain) has a single count. Original processing methods: Reference gene primer amplification yielded estimated nucleated cell counts. Sequencing used immunoSEQ multiplex PCR; TCRdb keeps in-frame clones, though not all of them. From that table come the V and J calls and clone size; the DNA was used to work out D and trimming. The sample lists roughly 150,000 clones, 65% to 85% occurring once. Trimming at V came to 7 bases and at J to 5 bases, leaving 9 bases not matched to a gene. The CDR3 consists of 14 residues. Germline V gene data show CDR1 as SGHTA and CDR2 as FQGNSA. This entry is derived from a study of blood T cell repertoires in COVID-19. Study summary: Specimens from acute and convalescent COVID-19 originated in the United States, Italy and Spain. In each case, the material was cDNA or gDNA derived from T cells, B-cell-depleted T cells, or PBMCs.

This clonotype was obtained from a woman aged 70-85 years who had recovered from COVID-19. Material: peripheral blood. The J gene is TRBJ2-3, the V gene TRBV7-2; 7 nucleotides align to TRBD2. The CDR3 loop reads CASTPLPGGDTQYF. For the CDR3, the DNA is TGTGCCAGCACCCCACTCCCGGGAGGAGATACGCAGTATTTT.